The entry that follows covers one TCR beta chain sequence. The data were taken from a study of blood T cell repertoires in COVID-19. The ends were cut back, 7 bases at V and 6 bases at J, with 24 bases in the middle. Per the germline V gene, CDR1 is MGHRA and CDR2 is YSYEKL. The CDR3 loop spans 16 amino acids. Using immunoSEQ multiplex PCR, the repertoire was profiled, and TCRdb retains in-frame clones only, with some absent. The sample carries about 100,000 clones, approximately 89% recorded once. The chain has TRBV4-1 and TRBJ1-2; D is perhaps TRBD1 (5 bases). The sequence was obtained from a woman aged 30 to 39 with acute or convalescent COVID-19. Sequenced input: peripheral blood. The DNA of the CDR3 is TGCGCCAGCACCACAGGAGGGGCAGGGTCGGCGAATGGCTACACCTTC. It translates to CASTTGGAGSANGYTF.